This record covers a single TCR beta chain. Its antigen remains unknown. Uncontrolled infection, other autoimmune disease, pregnancy or lactation disqualified patients from enrolment. This sample is part of a study of T cells in Graves' hyperthyroidism and ophthalmopathy. Points from the study as a whole: Ophthalmopathy was distinguished from stable hyperthyroidism by 13 V-J signatures.

RNA transcripts gave rise to amplified TCR beta CDR3 regions. Primed by the HTBI set, a first-round RT-PCR was run on the TCR CDR3. One entry per CDR3 protein, called by TCRdb with MiXCR from the multiplex PCR reads. The sample consists of some 720,000 distinct CDR3 sequences, around 17% of them appearing once. The CDR3 covers 15 residues. V was cut by 8 bases and J by 1 base, with 14 bases left in between. Germline V lookup: CDR1 MNHEY, CDR2 SMNVEV (reference sequence). Sequenced: blood. This chain uses TRBV27 with TRBJ2-2; unclear D gene. The sequence was obtained from a man younger than 35 with Graves' hyperthyroidism. CDR3 nucleotide sequence: TGTGCCAGCGGGCTAAGGGTCAGGAACACCGGGGAGCTGTTTTTT. It specifies CASGLRVRNTGELFF.